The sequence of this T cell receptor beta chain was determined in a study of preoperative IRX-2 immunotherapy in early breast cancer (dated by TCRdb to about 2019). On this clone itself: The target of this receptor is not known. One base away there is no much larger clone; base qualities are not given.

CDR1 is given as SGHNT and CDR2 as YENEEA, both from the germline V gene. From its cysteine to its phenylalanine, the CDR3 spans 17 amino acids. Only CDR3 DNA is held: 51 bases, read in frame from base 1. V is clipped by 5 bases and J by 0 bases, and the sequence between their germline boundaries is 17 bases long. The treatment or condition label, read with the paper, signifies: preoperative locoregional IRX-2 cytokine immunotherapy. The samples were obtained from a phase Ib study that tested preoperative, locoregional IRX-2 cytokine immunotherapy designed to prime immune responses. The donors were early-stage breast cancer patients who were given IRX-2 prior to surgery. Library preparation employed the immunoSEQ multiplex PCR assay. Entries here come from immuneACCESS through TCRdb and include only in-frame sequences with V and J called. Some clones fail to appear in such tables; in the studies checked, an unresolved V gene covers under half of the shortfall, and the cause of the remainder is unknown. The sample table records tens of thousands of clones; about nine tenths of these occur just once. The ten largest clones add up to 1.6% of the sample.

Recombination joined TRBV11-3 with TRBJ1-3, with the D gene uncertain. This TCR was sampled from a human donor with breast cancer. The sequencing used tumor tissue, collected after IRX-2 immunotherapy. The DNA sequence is TGTGCCAGCAGCCAATGGACTTCCCTGGGCTCTGGAAACACCATATATTTT. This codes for CASSQWTSLGSGNTIYF.